A single sample gave rise to the 29 T cell receptor beta chains below, sequenced in a study of blood T cells in healthy people across ages. The use of a sample-barcoded 5' primer and a J-beta primer mix characterized a second PCR of roughly 6 to 12 cycles. TCRdb used MiXCR to reprocess the 5' RACE reads, holding one entry per CDR3 protein. The table has around 1,500,000 distinct CDR3 sequences, around 39% seen once. Sequenced input: blood. These receptors all come from a woman in her late teens or twenties in good health.

V usage is TRBV13 and J usage is TRBJ2-5; possibly TRBD1 for D (6 bases). CDR3 length: 13 amino acids. Looked up from germline, CDR1 is PRHDT and CDR2 is FYEKMQ (reference sequence). V shed 6 bases and J shed 2 bases, with 10 bases lying between them. DNA for the CDR3: TGTGCCAGCAGGCCCCAGGGGCAAGAGACCCAGTACTTC. Translating gives CASRPQGQETQYF.

The chain joins TRBV9 to TRBJ2-5; D possibly matches TRBD1 or TRBD2 (6 bases each). V dropped 4 bases and J dropped 11 bases, with 27 bases sitting between them. Germline V gives CDR1 SGDLS, CDR2 YYNGEE. This CDR3 has 16 amino acids. In DNA form, the CDR3 reads TGTGCCAGCAGCCCGGGGGCGGACACATCCTACAATGAGCAGTACTTC. As protein: CASSPGADTSYNEQYF.

This rearrangement joins TRBV20-1 to TRBJ2-1; weak D call: TRBD2 (6 bases). Trimming stripped 5 bases from V and 4 bases from J, with 18 bases between. The CDR3 has 15 residues. The germline V gene encodes CDR1 DFQATT and CDR2 SNEGSKA (reference sequence). In DNA form, the CDR3 reads TGCAGTGCTTTGGGGAGGACTCACCTTTACAATGAGCAGTTCTTC. It translates to CSALGRTHLYNEQFF.

This clonotype was seen a few times. The CDR3 loop is CSVPTSGGSSNTGELFF. DNA for the CDR3: TGCAGCGTCCCGACTAGCGGGGGATCGTCGAACACCGGGGAGCTGTTTTTT. This chain connects TRBV29-1 to TRBJ2-2, with TRBD2 matching over 12 bases. The CDR3 spans 17 residues. Germline V gives CDR1 SQVTM, CDR2 ANQGSEA. The V gene end was trimmed by 6 bases and the J gene end by 0 bases; junction bases not matched to a gene: 8.

This clonotype occurred a few times. The chain combines TRBV20-1 with TRBJ2-5; no firm D call. CDR1 is DFQATT and CDR2 is SNEGSKA in the germline V gene (reference sequence). The CDR3 length is 12 residues. The CDR3 sequence: CSWKRSMETQYF. The CDR3 nucleotides are TGCAGCTGGAAAAGGTCGATGGAGACCCAGTACTTC.

This clonotype turned up a few times. The chain has TRBV7-2 and TRBJ1-1; D is uncertain. The germline V gene has CDR1 SGHTA and CDR2 FQGNSA. The V gene lost 6 bases and the J gene lost 1 base, with 12 bases spanning the gap. This CDR3 is 14 amino acids long. The CDR3 DNA reads TGTGCCAGCAGGGGAGGCAGCGCGAACACTGAAGCTTTCTTT. This codes for CASRGGSANTEAFF.

The chain employs TRBV2 and TRBJ1-2; possible D gene TRBD1, 5 bases. The CDR3 has 16 amino acids. CDR1 and CDR2 (germline): SNHLY, FYNNEI. Trimming removed 3 bases from V and 4 bases from J, with 18 bases in between. CDR3: CASSDMPSTGTYGYTF. The CDR3, as DNA: TGTGCCAGCAGTGACATGCCTAGCACAGGAACCTATGGCTACACCTTC. Filled out from reference TRBV2 and TRBJ1-2, the complete variable domain reads EPEVTQTPSHQVTQMGQEVILRCVPISNHLYFYWYRQILGQKVEFLVSFYNNEISEKSEIFDDQFSVERPDGSNFTLKIRSTKLEDSAMYFCASSDMPSTGTYGYTFGSGTRLTVV.

The J gene is TRBJ2-3, the V gene TRBV7-9, with 8 bases fitting TRBD2. Germline values: CDR1 SEHNR, CDR2 FQNEAQ (reference sequence). There are 14 residues in the CDR3. The V segment lost 4 bases and the J segment 3 bases; nucleotides outside the gene matches: 3. The CDR3 region has the DNA TGTGCCAGCAGCTATAGCGGGGTTACAGATACGCAGTATTTT. It is translated as CASSYSGVTDTQYF.

The gene calls are TRBV10-3 and TRBJ2-7; the D gene could be TRBD1 or TRBD2 (5 bases each). CDR1 is ENHRY, CDR2 SYGVKD, per germline. The CDR3 has 14 residues. Trimming removed 6 bases at V and 3 bases at J, with 15 bases between. The CDR3 spells CAIRGPGNNYEQYF. The CDR3 region has the DNA TGTGCCATCAGGGGACCGGGGAACAACTACGAGCAGTACTTC.

The table lists this clonotype with a few counts. This chain joins TRBV20-1 and TRBJ2-3; the match to TRBD2 covers 8 bases. CDR3 length: 14 residues. Germline assignment: CDR1 DFQATT and CDR2 SNEGSKA (reference sequence). The V gene end was trimmed by 2 bases and the J gene end by 6 bases; junction bases not matched to a gene: 7. The CDR3 nucleotides read TGCAGTGCTAGACTAGCGGGTCCTCGCGATACGCAGTATTTT. It specifies CSARLAGPRDTQYF.

This clonotype was seen once. A clone one base away is much larger, so this may be a read error. The chain recombines TRBV10-3 with TRBJ2-7; possibly TRBD1 for D (5 bases). The CDR3 spans 13 residues. CDR1 ENHRY and CDR2 SYGVKD come from the germline V gene. The chain's CDR3 is CAISDWGVYKQYF. The CDR3, as DNA: TGTGCCATCAGTGATTGGGGCGTCTACAAGCAGTACTTC.

This clonotype was detected a few times. This sequence joins TRBV3-1 and TRBJ1-2, with a tentative D call TRBD1 (6 bases). In germline, CDR1 is LGHDT, CDR2 YNNKEL (reference sequence). V lost 4 bases and J 8 bases, leaving 17 bases between the germline ends. CDR3 size: 14 residues. CDR3 sequence reads: CASSPVGGRKGYTF. As DNA, the CDR3 is TGTGCCAGCAGCCCTGTTGGGGGCCGGAAAGGCTACACCTTC.

This clonotype was recorded at least ten times. This chain uses TRBV4-1 with TRBJ2-5; unclear D gene. The CDR3 consists of 13 residues. Germline V gene data show CDR1 as MGHRA and CDR2 as YSYEKL. The V and J ends lost 6 bases and 0 bases respectively, with 8 bases between them. The CDR3 DNA reads TGCGCCAGCAGTCGGGCCTACCAAGAGACCCAGTACTTC. This translates into CASSRAYQETQYF.

The V call is TRBV5-1, the J call TRBJ1-3, with 9 bases identical to TRBD1. In germline, CDR1 is SGHRS, CDR2 YFSETQ. This CDR3 is built from 15 residues. J gave up 4 bases and V 4 bases, and 6 bases lay outside the gene matches. The CDR3 DNA is TGCGCCAGCAGCACCGGGACAGGGAACGGAAACACCATATATTTT. The encoded protein is CASSTGTGNGNTIYF.

The rearrangement links TRBV28 to TRBJ2-2; D uncertain. Germline lookup yields CDR1 MDHEN and CDR2 SYDVKM. Trimming took 6 bases from V and 3 from J, leaving 8 bases between them. The CDR3 runs to 13 residues. CDR3 nucleotide sequence: TGTGCCAGCAGACTATGGGACACCGGGGAGCTGTTTTTT. This gives the protein CASRLWDTGELFF. Variable domain in full (rest from reference TRBV28 and TRBJ2-2): DVKVTQSSRYLVKRTGEKVFLECVQDMDHENMFWYRQDPGLGLRLIYFSYDVKMKEKGDIPEGYSVSREKKERFSLILESASTNQTSMYLCASRLWDTGELFFGEGSRLTVL.

The rearrangement links TRBV5-8 to TRBJ2-7; D is perhaps TRBD1 (5 bases). TRBJ2-5 explains the end of the DNA better; the J call may be wrong. Germline V gene data show CDR1 as SGHTS and CDR2 as YDEGEE. This CDR3 region has 15 residues. CDR3 sequence reads: CASSLIAQGRETQYF. CDR3 nucleotide sequence: TGTGCCAGCAGCCTTATTGCGCAGGGTCGGGAGACCCAGTACTTC.

With regard to this clonotype: Mismatch with germline at one junction end may stem from a read error. The chain has TRBV12-3 or TRBV12-4 and TRBJ1-1, with D unclear. This CDR3 has 13 residues. The DNA of the CDR3 is TGTGCCAGCGACCTACAAGTGAACACTCAAGCTTTCTTT. As protein: CASDLQVNTQAFF.

The J gene is TRBJ2-5, the V gene TRBV20-1, with D maybe TRBD2 (6 bases). Germline loops: CDR1 DFQATT, CDR2 SNEGSKA (reference sequence). V lost 5 bases, J lost 4 bases, and 23 bases lay in between. The CDR3 runs 16 residues. CDR3 DNA sequence: TGCAGTGCTCCTAGACCCCTAGCGTCGATCCCAGAGACCCAGTACTTC. Its translation: CSAPRPLASIPETQYF.

Notes on this clonotype: One junction end does not reproduce the germline sequence, and a read error may be involved. The CDR3 spells CASSYGGGNRSSQPQHF. Written as DNA, the CDR3 is TGTGCCAGCAGTTACGGGGGGGGTAACCGTAGCAGTCAGCCCCAGCATTTT. The chain employs TRBV6-6 and TRBJ1-5, with D perhaps matching TRBD1 (5 bases). Germline CDR1 reads MNHNY; CDR2 reads SVGAGI (reference sequence). CDR3 length equals 17 residues.

Concerning this clonotype: It may be a read error: a sequence one base away is much more abundant. V is TRBV14 and J is TRBJ2-1; 8 bases line up with TRBD2. The end of the DNA is better explained by TRBJ2-7, so the J call may be wrong. Germline values: CDR1 SGHDN, CDR2 FVKESK. The CDR3 has 14 amino acids. The CDR3 sequence: CASSRAGGYNEQYF. CDR3 sequence (DNA): TGTGCCAGCAGCCGCGCGGGGGGCTACAATGAGCAGTACTTC.

This chain joins TRBV5-1 and TRBJ2-3, with D tentatively TRBD1 or TRBD2 (5 bases each). This CDR3 region has 16 residues. Germline loops: CDR1 SGHRS, CDR2 YFSETQ. V dropped 3 bases and J dropped 4 bases, with 18 bases sitting between them. As DNA, the CDR3 is TGCGCCAGCAGCTCCGGACGGGGCCCAAACCCAGATACGCAGTATTTT. Its translation: CASSSGRGPNPDTQYF.

The chain couples TRBV6-1 to TRBJ2-2; D may be TRBD2 (7 bases). V lost 8 bases, J lost 9 bases, and 13 bases lay in between. The CDR3 is made up of 12 amino acids. CDR1 and CDR2 from the germline V gene are MNHNS and SASEGT. CDR3 protein: CASAAGTRELFF. CDR3 coding DNA: TGTGCCAGCGCAGCGGGGACACGGGAGCTGTTTTTT.

This clonotype was seen more than once but under ten times. The chain uses TRBV2 and TRBJ1-4; 10 bases match TRBD1. In germline, CDR1 is SNHLY, CDR2 FYNNEI. The CDR3 loop spans 14 amino acids. The CDR3: CARQGATTNEKLFF. The CDR3 DNA follows: TGTGCAAGACAGGGGGCTACCACTAATGAAAAACTGTTTTTT.

This clonotype was counted only a few times. V and J are TRBV6-2 or TRBV6-3 and TRBJ2-5, with TRBD2 matching 7 bases. This CDR3 spans 14 amino acids. Germline-derived CDR1 and CDR2 are MNHEY and SVGEGT. The V and J ends lost 6 bases and 5 bases, in that order; junction bases with no gene match: 9. The CDR3 reads CASSSGLVSETQYF. CDR3 nucleotides: TGTGCCAGCAGCTCCGGACTAGTCTCGGAGACCCAGTACTTC.

The rearrangement links TRBV3-1 to TRBJ2-2; the D gene is possibly TRBD2 (6 bases). Per the germline V gene, CDR1 is LGHDT and CDR2 is YNNKEL (reference sequence). This CDR3 contains 18 residues. Trimming took 1 base from V and 4 from J, leaving 19 bases between them. The CDR3 DNA sequence: TGTGCCAGCAGCCAAGGGTGGACATATACCGGGGGCACCGGGGAGCTGTTTTTT. It yields the protein CASSQGWTYTGGTGELFF.

This clonotype was found a few times. CDR3 protein: CASSDSGTGKSYTF. The CDR3 DNA reads as TGTGCCAGCAGTGACTCCGGGACAGGGAAGAGCTACACCTTC. V gene TRBV25-1 combines with J gene TRBJ1-2; 9 bases agree with TRBD1. Trimming cost V 3 bases and J 9 bases; bases outside gene matches: 8. Germline CDR1 is MGHDK and CDR2 is SYGVNS. The CDR3 loop spans 14 amino acids.

This clonotype was counted a few times. This rearrangement joins TRBV11-2 to TRBJ1-1; D is possibly TRBD1 (5 bases). The CDR3 is 16 amino acids. The V end was cut by 1 base, the J end by 1 base, with 13 bases between. CDR1 is SGHAT and CDR2 is FQNNGV in the germline V gene. The CDR3 bases are TGTGCCAGCAGCTTAGTACAGGTCCTGAAGAACACTGAAGCTTTCTTT. It yields the protein CASSLVQVLKNTEAFF.

In its sample, this clonotype was seen a few times. The chain couples TRBV7-2 to TRBJ2-1; 9 bases are shared with TRBD2. The ends lost 5 bases at V and 3 bases at J; junction bases unmatched: 8. The CDR3 length is 16 residues. Germline V gene lookup returns CDR1 SGHTA and CDR2 FQGNSA. For the CDR3, the DNA is TGTGCCAGCAGCCCCTTAGCGGGAGCGGTCTACAATGAGCAGTTCTTC. Amino acids: CASSPLAGAVYNEQFF.

In this sample, this clonotype turned up once. Mismatch with germline at one junction end may stem from a read error. The V and J genes are TRBV12-3 or TRBV12-4 and TRBJ2-1; perhaps D is TRBD1 or TRBD2 (5 bases each). This CDR3 is built from 14 residues. The CDR3 loop is CASSVASRDNEQFF. The CDR3 DNA sequence: TGTGCCAGCAGTGTAGCGTCCAGGGACAATGAGCAGTTCTTC.